The sequence of this TCR beta chain was determined in a study of T cells expressing NK-cell markers. Study-level results: It remained uncertain whether the expanded NKG2C+ T cell clones were specific for HCMV antigens.

As regards this clonotype: Its antigen remains unknown.

The CDR3 runs 14 residues. Each CDR3 protein gets one entry in TCRdb, which reprocessed the 5' RACE reads and gives no DNA. This repertoire includes 200,000 to 300,000 distinct CDR3 sequences. Sequenced input: blood T cells: a sorted CD56 or NKG2C T cell subset, CD4+ or CD8+ T cells, or bulk PBMC T cells (not recorded which). The rearrangement joins TRBV12-3 or TRBV12-4 to TRBJ1-1; the D call of TRBD1 rests on TCRdb alone, since no DNA is present to check it. The source of this sequence is a woman aged 18 to 75 in good health. CDR3 sequence reads: CASSLNPRGAEAFF.